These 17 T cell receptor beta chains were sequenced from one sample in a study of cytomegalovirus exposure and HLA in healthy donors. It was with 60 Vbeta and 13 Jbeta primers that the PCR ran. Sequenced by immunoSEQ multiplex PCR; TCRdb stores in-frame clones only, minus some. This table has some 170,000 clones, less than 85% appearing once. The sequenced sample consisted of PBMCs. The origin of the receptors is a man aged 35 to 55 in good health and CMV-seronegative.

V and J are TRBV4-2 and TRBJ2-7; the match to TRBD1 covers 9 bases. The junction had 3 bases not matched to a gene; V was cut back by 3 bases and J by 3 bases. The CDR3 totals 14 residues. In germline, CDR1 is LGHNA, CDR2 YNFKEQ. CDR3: CASSQDRGLYEQYF. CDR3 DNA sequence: TGTGCCAGCAGCCAGGACAGGGGACTCTACGAGCAGTACTTC.

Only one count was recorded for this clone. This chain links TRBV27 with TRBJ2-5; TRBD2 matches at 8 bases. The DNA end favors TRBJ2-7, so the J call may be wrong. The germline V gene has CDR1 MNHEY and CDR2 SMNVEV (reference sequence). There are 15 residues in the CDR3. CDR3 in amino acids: CASSTQGAGAYEQYF. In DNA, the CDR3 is TGTGCCAGCAGTACCCAAGGAGCGGGGGCTTACGAGCAGTACTTC.

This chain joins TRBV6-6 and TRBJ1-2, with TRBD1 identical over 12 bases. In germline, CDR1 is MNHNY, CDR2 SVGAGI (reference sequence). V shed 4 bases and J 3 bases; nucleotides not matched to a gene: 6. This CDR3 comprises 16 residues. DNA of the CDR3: TGTGCCAGCAGTTTGGGACAGGGGGCTTTTGACTATGGCTACACCTTC. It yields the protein CASSLGQGAFDYGYTF.

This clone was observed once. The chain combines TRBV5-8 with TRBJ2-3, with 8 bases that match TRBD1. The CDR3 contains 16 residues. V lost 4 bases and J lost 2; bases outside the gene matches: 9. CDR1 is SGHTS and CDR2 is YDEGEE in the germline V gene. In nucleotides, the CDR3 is TGTGCCAGCAGCCTACGGACAGGGCCATCCACAGATACGCAGTATTTT. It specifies CASSLRTGPSTDTQYF.

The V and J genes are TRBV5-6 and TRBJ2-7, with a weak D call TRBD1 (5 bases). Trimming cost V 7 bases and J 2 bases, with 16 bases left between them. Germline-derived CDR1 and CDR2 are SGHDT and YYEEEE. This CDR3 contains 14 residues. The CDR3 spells CASGRTRIPYEQYF. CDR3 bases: TGTGCCAGCGGAAGGACAAGGATACCCTACGAGCAGTACTTC.

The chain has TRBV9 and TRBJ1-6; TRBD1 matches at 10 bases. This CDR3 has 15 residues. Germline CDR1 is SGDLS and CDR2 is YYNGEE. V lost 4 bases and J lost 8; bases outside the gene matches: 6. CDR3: CASSLTGTGDSPLHF. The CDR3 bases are TGTGCCAGCAGCCTCACCGGGACAGGGGATTCACCCCTCCACTTT.

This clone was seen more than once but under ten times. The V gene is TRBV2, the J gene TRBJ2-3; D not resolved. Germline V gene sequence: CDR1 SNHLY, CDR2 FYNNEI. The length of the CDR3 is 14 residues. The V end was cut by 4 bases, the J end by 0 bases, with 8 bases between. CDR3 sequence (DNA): TGTGCCAGCAGTGGACAAATAAGCACAGATACGCAGTATTTT. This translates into CASSGQISTDTQYF.

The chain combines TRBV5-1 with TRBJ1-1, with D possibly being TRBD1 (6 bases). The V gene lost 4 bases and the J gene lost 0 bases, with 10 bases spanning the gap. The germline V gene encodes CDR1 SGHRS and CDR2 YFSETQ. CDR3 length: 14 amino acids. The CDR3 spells CASSRTALNTEAFF. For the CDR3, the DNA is TGCGCCAGCAGCAGGACAGCTTTGAACACTGAAGCTTTCTTT.

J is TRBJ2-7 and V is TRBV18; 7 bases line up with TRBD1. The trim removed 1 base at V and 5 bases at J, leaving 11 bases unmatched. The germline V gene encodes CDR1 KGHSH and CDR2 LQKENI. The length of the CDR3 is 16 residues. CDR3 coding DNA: TGTGCCAGCTCACCACGGGTGGGACAGATCGTTGACGAGCAGTACTTC. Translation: CASSPRVGQIVDEQYF. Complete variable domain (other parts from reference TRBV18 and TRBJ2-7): NAGVMQNPRHLVRRRGQEARLRCSPMKGHSHVYWYRQLPEEGLKFMVYLQKENIIDESGMPKERFSAEFPKEGPSILRIQQVVRGDSAAYFCASSPRVGQIVDEQYFGPGTRLTVT.

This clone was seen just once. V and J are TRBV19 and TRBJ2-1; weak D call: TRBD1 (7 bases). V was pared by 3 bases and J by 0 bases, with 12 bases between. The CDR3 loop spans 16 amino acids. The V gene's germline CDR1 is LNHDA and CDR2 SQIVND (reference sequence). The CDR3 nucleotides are TGTGCCAGTAGTATGCTGCGGGACAGCTCCTACAATGAGCAGTTCTTC. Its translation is CASSMLRDSSYNEQFF.

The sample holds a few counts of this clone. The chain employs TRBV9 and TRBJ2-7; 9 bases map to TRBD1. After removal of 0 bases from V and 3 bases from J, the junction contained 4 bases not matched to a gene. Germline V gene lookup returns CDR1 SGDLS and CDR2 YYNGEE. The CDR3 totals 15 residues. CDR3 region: CASSVGTGDNYEQYF. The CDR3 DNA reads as TGTGCCAGCAGCGTAGGGACAGGGGATAACTACGAGCAGTACTTC. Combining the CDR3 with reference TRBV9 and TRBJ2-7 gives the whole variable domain DSGVTQTPKHLITATGQRVTLRCSPRSGDLSVYWYQQSLDQGLQFLIQYYNGEERAKGNILERFSAQQFPDLHSELNLSSLELGDSALYFCASSVGTGDNYEQYFGPGTRLTVT.

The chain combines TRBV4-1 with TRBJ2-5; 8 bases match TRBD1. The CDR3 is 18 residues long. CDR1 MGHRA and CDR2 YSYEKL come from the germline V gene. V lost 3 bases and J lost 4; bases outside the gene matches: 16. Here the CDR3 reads CASSQSTGTGDYRETQYF. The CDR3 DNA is TGCGCCAGCAGCCAGTCTACCGGGACAGGAGATTATAGAGAGACCCAGTACTTC.

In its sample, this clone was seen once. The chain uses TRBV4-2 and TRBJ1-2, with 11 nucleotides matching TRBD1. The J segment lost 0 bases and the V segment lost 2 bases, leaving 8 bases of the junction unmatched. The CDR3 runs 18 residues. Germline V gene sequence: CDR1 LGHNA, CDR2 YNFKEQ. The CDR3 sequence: CASSQSGQGATANYGYTF. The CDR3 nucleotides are TGTGCCAGCAGCCAATCTGGACAGGGGGCGACGGCTAACTATGGCTACACCTTC.

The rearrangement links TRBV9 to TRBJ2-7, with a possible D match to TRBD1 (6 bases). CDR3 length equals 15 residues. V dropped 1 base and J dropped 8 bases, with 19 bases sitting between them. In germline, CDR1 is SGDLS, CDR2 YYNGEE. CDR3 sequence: CASSVRGGPLRQQYF. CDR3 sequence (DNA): TGTGCCAGCAGCGTACGAGGGGGACCGCTACGACAGCAGTACTTC.

The CDR3 protein is CASSQDRRSGGSQETQYF. The CDR3 region has the DNA TGCGCCAGCAGCCAGGATCGACGGAGCGGGGGGTCCCAAGAGACCCAGTACTTC. This chain links TRBV4-3 with TRBJ2-5, with 9 bases that match TRBD2. V lost 3 bases and J lost 1; bases outside the gene matches: 12. Germline V gene sequence: CDR1 LGHNA, CDR2 YSLEER. The CDR3 consists of 18 residues.

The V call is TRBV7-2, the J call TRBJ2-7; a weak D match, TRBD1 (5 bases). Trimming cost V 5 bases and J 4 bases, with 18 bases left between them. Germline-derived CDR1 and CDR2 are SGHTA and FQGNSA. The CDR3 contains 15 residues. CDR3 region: CASSPPSRVWYEQYF. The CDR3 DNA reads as TGTGCCAGCAGCCCTCCAAGCAGGGTCTGGTACGAGCAGTACTTC.

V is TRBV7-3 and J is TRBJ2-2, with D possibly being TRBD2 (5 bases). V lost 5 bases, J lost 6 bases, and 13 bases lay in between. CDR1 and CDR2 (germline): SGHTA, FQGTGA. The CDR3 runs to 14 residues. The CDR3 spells CASSQDSYPGELFF. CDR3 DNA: TGTGCCAGCAGCCAGGACTCCTATCCCGGGGAGCTGTTTTTT.